These 32 T cell receptor beta chains share one sample of origin, sequenced in a study of identical twins. TCRdb reanalysed the 5' RACE reads using MiXCR and keeps one entry per CDR3 protein. The sample holds 600,000 to 700,000 distinct CDR3 sequences; about 20% are singletons and the top ten take about 4.5%. This sample also appeared in a second study, on T cells expressing NK-cell markers.

Sequencing was done on a sample of PBMCs. All receptors derive from a young woman in good health.

The V gene is TRBV3-1, the J gene TRBJ2-5, with TRBD2 matching 10 bases. In germline, CDR1 is LGHDT, CDR2 YNNKEL (reference sequence). This CDR3 is 17 amino acids long. V gave up 3 bases and J gave up 1 base; unmatched junction bases: 8. CDR3 sequence reads: CASSHWRTSGSQETQYF. The CDR3 nucleotides read TGTGCCAGCAGCCACTGGAGGACTAGCGGCAGCCAAGAGACCCAGTACTTC.

This clonotype has only one observation. V and J are TRBV12-3 or TRBV12-4 and TRBJ2-7, with 9 bases lining up with TRBD2. The CDR3 is made up of 16 amino acids. V trimming: 4 bases; J trimming: 5 bases; junction bases outside the gene matches: 12. This chain's CDR3 is CASSSWGAGGKNEQYF. The CDR3 DNA sequence: TGTGCCAGCAGTTCTTGGGGGGCGGGAGGGAAAAACGAGCAGTACTTC.

This chain connects TRBV27 to TRBJ2-1, with D perhaps TRBD1 or TRBD2 (5 bases each). Germline V gene sequence: CDR1 MNHEY, CDR2 SMNVEV (reference sequence). V lost 0 bases and J 15 bases, leaving 18 bases between the germline ends. This CDR3 spans 14 amino acids. CDR3 DNA sequence: TGTGCCAGCAGTTTATCCGACCCGGGACGTAATCCGTTCTTC. It is translated as CASSLSDPGRNPFF.

The V call is TRBV13, the J call TRBJ2-7; D is unresolved. Germline-derived CDR1 and CDR2 are PRHDT and FYEKMQ (reference sequence). The CDR3 length is 15 residues. Between the trimmed V and J ends, which lost 6 bases and 6 bases, there was a span of 21 bases. The CDR3 nucleotides are TGTGCCAGCAGTTTGGGCGTGTCAGGCTCGCGCGAGCAGTACTTC. This gives the protein CASSLGVSGSREQYF. Supplemented by reference TRBV13 and TRBJ2-7, the full variable domain reads AAGVIQSPRHLIKEKRETATLKCYPIPRHDTVYWYQQGPGQDPQFLISFYEKMQSDKGSIPDRFSAQQFSDYHSELNMSSLELGDSALYFCASSLGVSGSREQYFGPGTRLTVT.

This rearrangement joins TRBV25-1 to TRBJ2-2; no clear D. V was cut by 4 bases and J by 2 bases, with 5 bases left in between. The CDR3 consists of 13 residues. The germline V gene encodes CDR1 MGHDK and CDR2 SYGVNS. In nucleotides, the CDR3 is TGTGCCAGCAGTGCCCCAAACACCGGGGAGCTGTTTTTT. This sequence encodes CASSAPNTGELFF.

This clonotype was seen a handful of times. The CDR3 coding sequence is TGTGCCAGCAGCCAAGGTTTGGGCTATGGGGCCAACGTCCTGACTTTC. Its protein product is CASSQGLGYGANVLTF. The chain links TRBV3-1 to TRBJ2-6, with unresolved D. Germline lookup yields CDR1 LGHDT and CDR2 YNNKEL (reference sequence). Between the trimmed V and J ends, which lost 1 base and 3 bases, there was a span of 10 bases. This CDR3 contains 16 residues.

The chain is built from TRBV9 and TRBJ2-1; 12 positions agree with TRBD2. The CDR3 consists of 16 residues. After removal of 4 bases from V and 9 bases from J, the junction contained 11 bases not matched to a gene. The germline V gene has CDR1 SGDLS and CDR2 YYNGEE. The CDR3 bases are TGTGCCAGCAGCCTAGATCTAGCGGGGGGGCAGGGTGAGCAGTTCTTC. Encoded protein: CASSLDLAGGQGEQFF.

This sequence joins TRBV20-1 and TRBJ2-3; D may be TRBD2 (6 bases). The CDR3 spans 16 residues. V was cut by 0 bases and J by 1 base, with 14 bases left in between. Looked up from germline, CDR1 is DFQATT and CDR2 is SNEGSKA (reference sequence). CDR3 bases: TGCAGTGCTAGAGACAGGAGCGGGTTGGGCACAGATACGCAGTATTTT. Protein sequence: CSARDRSGLGTDTQYF.

The rearrangement uses TRBV20-1 and TRBJ1-1; no clear D gene. CDR1 and CDR2 from the germline V gene are DFQATT and SNEGSKA (reference sequence). The CDR3 contains 12 residues. V was pared by 5 bases and J by 7 bases, with 14 bases between. The CDR3 reads CSAQISYLEAFF. In nucleotides, the CDR3 is TGCAGTGCTCAGATTAGTTACCTTGAAGCTTTCTTT.

This clonotype came up a few times. The chain carries TRBV29-1 and TRBJ2-2; TRBD2 matches 8 bases. Per the germline V gene, CDR1 is SQVTM and CDR2 is ANQGSEA. Losses at the gene ends were 3 bases for V and 2 bases for J; bases not matched to a gene: 8. The CDR3 contains 16 residues. CDR3 nucleotides: TGCAGCGTTGACCTTACAGCGGGAGCTAACACCGGGGAGCTGTTTTTT. Protein sequence: CSVDLTAGANTGELFF.

This clonotype was counted a few times. This chain joins TRBV24-1 and TRBJ2-1; D gene unclear. CDR1 is KGHDR and CDR2 is SFDVKD in the germline V gene. The CDR3 consists of 14 residues. V was pared by 2 bases and J by 4 bases, with 8 bases between. The CDR3 sequence: CATSDSKPYNEQFF. The CDR3 bases are TGTGCCACCAGTGATTCGAAGCCTTACAATGAGCAGTTCTTC.

The rearrangement links TRBV4-3 to TRBJ2-3; D may match TRBD1 or TRBD2 (6 bases each). Looked up from germline, CDR1 is LGHNA and CDR2 is YSLEER. V shed 1 base and J shed 4 bases, with 15 bases lying between them. CDR3 size: 16 residues. The CDR3 loop is CASSQAAAGQADTQYF. The CDR3 region has the DNA TGCGCCAGCAGCCAAGCAGCGGCGGGACAAGCAGATACGCAGTATTTT.

This clonotype was observed a few times. The chain has TRBV20-1 and TRBJ2-3, with D possibly TRBD1 on 6 matching bases. Trimming took 1 base from V and 4 from J, leaving 12 bases between them. Germline V gene sequence: CDR1 DFQATT, CDR2 SNEGSKA (reference sequence). This CDR3 region has 14 residues. The CDR3 protein is CSARGTDLSDTQYF. DNA for the CDR3: TGCAGTGCTAGAGGGACAGACCTCTCAGATACGCAGTATTTT.

This sequence joins TRBV12-3 or TRBV12-4 and TRBJ1-6; D possibly corresponds to TRBD1 (6 bases). V was clipped by 5 bases and J by 4 bases, with 6 bases between them. The CDR3 is 13 amino acids. CDR3 coding DNA: TGTGCCAGCAGTGGACAGTATAATTCACCCCTCCACTTT. Its protein product is CASSGQYNSPLHF.

The table lists this clonotype with a few counts. V usage is TRBV6-1 and J usage is TRBJ1-2; possibly TRBD1 for D (5 bases). There are 16 residues in the CDR3. Germline V gene data show CDR1 as MNHNS and CDR2 as SASEGT. The ends were cut back, 3 bases at V and 0 bases at J, with 14 bases in the middle. The CDR3: CASSDPGTVANYGYTF. The CDR3 nucleotides are TGTGCCAGCAGTGACCCCGGGACGGTAGCTAACTATGGCTACACCTTC.

The J gene is TRBJ2-7, the V gene TRBV6-2 or TRBV6-3; D call uncertain. The V end was cut by 3 bases, the J end by 0 bases, with 12 bases between. The germline V gene encodes CDR1 MNHEY and CDR2 SVGEGT. CDR3 length: 15 amino acids. CDR3 coding DNA: TGTGCCAGCAGTTATAGCTCCAGAAGCTCCTACGAGCAGTACTTC. This translates into CASSYSSRSSYEQYF.

This clonotype was recorded a few times. The chain employs TRBV11-1 and TRBJ2-2; either TRBD1 or TRBD2 may supply D (6 bases each). The CDR3 sequence is 18 residues long. V lost 7 bases, J lost 4 bases, and 25 bases lay in between. Germline CDR1 SGHAT, CDR2 FQDESV (reference sequence). CDR3 coding DNA: TGTGCCAGCACCCCACAAGGAGGCAGGGGAGGATCCACCGGGGAGCTGTTTTTT. Its protein is CASTPQGGRGGSTGELFF.

The rearrangement joins TRBV29-1 to TRBJ1-2, with 8 bases lining up with TRBD1. V trimming: 7 bases; J trimming: 7 bases; junction bases outside the gene matches: 14. The germline V gene encodes CDR1 SQVTM and CDR2 ANQGSEA. The CDR3 loop spans 14 amino acids. CDR3 sequence (DNA): TGCAGCGCCGTCGGCCAGGGGGCGAATAGTGGCTACACCTTC. Residues: CSAVGQGANSGYTF. Looking up the rest from reference TRBV29-1 and TRBJ1-2 gives the full variable domain: SAVISQKPSRDICQRGTSLTIQCQVDSQVTMMFWYRQQPGQSLTLIATANQGSEATYESGFVIDKFPISRPNLTFSTLTVSNMSPEDSSIYLCSAVGQGANSGYTFGSGTRLTVV.

The J gene is TRBJ2-2, the V gene TRBV4-2; possible D gene TRBD1, 8 bases. Deletions cut 4 bases from V and 5 bases from J, with 17 bases between. Germline V gene data show CDR1 as LGHNA and CDR2 as YNFKEQ. This CDR3 has 16 amino acids. CDR3 sequence reads: CASSRPGQGGTGELFF. DNA of the CDR3: TGTGCCAGCAGCCGGCCTGGACAGGGAGGGACCGGGGAGCTGTTTTTT.

This clonotype occurred a few times. CDR3 amino acids: CASSFNRKNIQYF. CDR3 DNA: TGTGCCAGCAGTTTCAACAGGAAAAACATTCAGTACTTC. This chain connects TRBV27 to TRBJ2-4, with a possible D match to TRBD1 (5 bases). The germline CDR1 and CDR2 sequences are MNHEY and SMNVEV (reference sequence). The V gene lost 3 bases and the J gene lost 4 bases, with 7 bases spanning the gap. The CDR3 runs 13 residues.

The V and J genes are TRBV20-1 and TRBJ2-5; D unresolved. This CDR3 contains 15 residues. Germline-derived CDR1 and CDR2 are DFQATT and SNEGSKA (reference sequence). Trimming took 0 bases from V and 2 from J, leaving 13 bases between them. CDR3 sequence: CSAREGFEEQETQYF. CDR3 in DNA: TGCAGTGCTAGAGAAGGTTTTGAAGAACAAGAGACCCAGTACTTC.

The chain carries TRBV5-6 and TRBJ2-3; 14 bases match TRBD2. CDR1 is SGHDT and CDR2 is YYEEEE in the germline V gene. V lost 2 bases, J lost 4 bases, and 3 bases stayed unmatched. The CDR3 length is 16 residues. CDR3 bases: TGTGCCAGCAGCTTTGGGACTAGCGGGAGCCCAGATACGCAGTATTTT. Amino acid sequence: CASSFGTSGSPDTQYF. Filled out from reference TRBV5-6 and TRBJ2-3, the complete variable domain reads DAGVTQSPTHLIKTRGQQVTLRCSPKSGHDTVSWYQQALGQGPQFIFQYYEEEERQRGNFPDRFSGHQFPNYSSELNVNALLLGDSALYLCASSFGTSGSPDTQYFGPGTRLTVL.

This clonotype has a count of ten or more. The V call is TRBV12-3 or TRBV12-4, the J call TRBJ2-1, with D uncertain. V dropped 8 bases and J dropped 0 bases, with 17 bases sitting between them. There are 16 residues in the CDR3. The CDR3 nucleotides are TGTGCCAGCCGGGCGGCGCTGCTTAGCTCCTACAATGAGCAGTTCTTC. It specifies CASRAALLSSYNEQFF.

This rearrangement joins TRBV11-2 to TRBJ1-3, with D tentatively TRBD1 (6 bases). This CDR3 spans 16 amino acids. Germline-derived CDR1 and CDR2 are SGHAT and FQNNGV. Trimming removed 6 bases from V and 0 bases from J, with 15 bases in between. The CDR3 spells CASSRGGPSSGNTIYF. The CDR3 DNA reads as TGTGCCAGCAGTCGAGGGGGGCCGAGCTCTGGAAACACCATATATTTT.

The sample holds a few counts of this clonotype. This chain links TRBV20-1 with TRBJ2-7; D may be TRBD1 or TRBD2 (6 bases each). The germline V and J ends were trimmed by 3 bases and 3 bases, with 12 bases remaining between them. This CDR3 has 13 amino acids. The V gene's germline CDR1 is DFQATT and CDR2 SNEGSKA (reference sequence). CDR3 amino acids: CSASGGGGYEQYF. The CDR3 DNA sequence: TGCAGTGCTAGCGGCGGAGGGGGCTACGAGCAGTACTTC.

The rearrangement uses TRBV7-9 and TRBJ2-1; D is unresolved. V was trimmed by 1 base and J by 9 bases, leaving 16 bases between them. Germline CDR1 and CDR2: SEHNR and FQNEAQ (reference sequence). This CDR3 region has 15 residues. CDR3 nucleotide sequence: TGTGCCAGCAGCTTAGGAGTAGAATCCTGGAGTGAGCAGTTCTTC. This encodes CASSLGVESWSEQFF.

The rearrangement uses TRBV18 and TRBJ2-3; D is perhaps TRBD2 (5 bases). Germline V gives CDR1 KGHSH, CDR2 LQKENI. The CDR3 is 16 amino acids. The V and J ends lost 3 bases and 0 bases respectively, with 13 bases between them. CDR3 bases: TGTGCCAGCTCACCCGAGACTACCTCTAGCACAGATACGCAGTATTTT. The encoded protein is CASSPETTSSTDTQYF.

The rearrangement links TRBV15 to TRBJ1-1, with TRBD1 identical over 7 bases. In germline, CDR1 is LNHNV, CDR2 YYDKDF (reference sequence). The CDR3 covers 14 residues. Unmatched junction bases numbered 5, after V lost 3 bases and J lost 4 bases. CDR3 sequence reads: CATSSRGFGTEAFF. In DNA form, the CDR3 reads TGTGCCACCAGCAGCAGGGGGTTCGGCACTGAAGCTTTCTTT. Together with reference TRBV15 and TRBJ1-1, the CDR3 gives the full variable domain: DAMVIQNPRYQVTQFGKPVTLSCSQTLNHNVMYWYQQKSSQAPKLLFHYYDKDFNNEADTPDNFQSRRPNTSFCFLDIRSPGLGDTAMYLCATSSRGFGTEAFFGQGTRLTVV.

This clonotype showed up just a few times. V gene TRBV24-1 combines with J gene TRBJ2-3, with TRBD2 identical over 9 bases. CDR1 and CDR2 (germline): KGHDR, SFDVKD. The CDR3 sequence is 19 residues long. After removal of 4 bases from V and 3 bases from J, the junction contained 16 bases not matched to a gene. CDR3 nucleotide sequence: TGTGCCACCAGTGACTCCGGTACAGGGCGGGAGGGCGGTACAGATACGCAGTATTTT. Translating it yields CATSDSGTGREGGTDTQYF.

The CDR3 spells CASSFAEAEAFF. The CDR3 DNA is TGTGCCAGCAGCTTCGCGGAAGCTGAAGCTTTCTTT. This chain joins TRBV5-6 and TRBJ1-1, with D unclear. The germline gives CDR1 SGHDT, CDR2 YYEEEE. Deletions cut 2 bases from V and 6 bases from J, with 8 bases between. This CDR3 region has 12 residues.

The chain recombines TRBV7-8 with TRBJ2-5; TRBD1 agrees at 7 bases. In germline, CDR1 is SGHVS, CDR2 FQNEAQ. This CDR3 contains 16 residues. The J segment lost 4 bases and the V segment lost 2 bases, leaving 10 bases of the junction unmatched. The CDR3 coding sequence is TGTGCCAGCAGCTTAAAACGAACAGGGGACCGAGAGACCCAGTACTTC. Its protein product is CASSLKRTGDRETQYF.

This clonotype was seen more than once but under ten times. The chain combines TRBV7-9 with TRBJ2-3; 7 bases are shared with TRBD1. This CDR3 is 14 amino acids long. J lost 2 bases, V lost 5 bases, and 4 bases had no gene match. Germline CDR1 SEHNR, CDR2 FQNEAQ (reference sequence). CDR3 region: CASSRQGLTDTQYF. The CDR3 nucleotides read TGTGCCAGCAGCAGACAGGGCCTCACAGATACGCAGTATTTT.